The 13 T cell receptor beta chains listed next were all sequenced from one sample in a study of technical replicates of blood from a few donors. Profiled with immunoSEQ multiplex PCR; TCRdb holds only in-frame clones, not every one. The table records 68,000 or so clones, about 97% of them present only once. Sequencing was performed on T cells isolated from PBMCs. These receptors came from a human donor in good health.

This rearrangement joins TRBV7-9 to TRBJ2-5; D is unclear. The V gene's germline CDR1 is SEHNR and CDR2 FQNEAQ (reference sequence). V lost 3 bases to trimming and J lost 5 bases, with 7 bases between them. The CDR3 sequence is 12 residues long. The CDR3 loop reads CASSFRSETQYF. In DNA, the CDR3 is TGTGCCAGCAGCTTTCGTTCGGAGACCCAGTACTTC. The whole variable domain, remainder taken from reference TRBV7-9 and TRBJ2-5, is DTGVSQNPRHKITKRGQNVTFRCDPISEHNRLYWYRQTLGQGPEFLTYFQNEAQLEKSRLLSDRFSAERPKGSFSTLEIQRTEQGDSAMYLCASSFRSETQYFGPGTRLLVL.

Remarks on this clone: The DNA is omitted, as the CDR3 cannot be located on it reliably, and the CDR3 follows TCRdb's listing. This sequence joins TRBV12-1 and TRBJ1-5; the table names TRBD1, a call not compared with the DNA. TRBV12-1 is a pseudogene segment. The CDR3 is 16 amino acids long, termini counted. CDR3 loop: CASSFAQGTEHQPQHF.

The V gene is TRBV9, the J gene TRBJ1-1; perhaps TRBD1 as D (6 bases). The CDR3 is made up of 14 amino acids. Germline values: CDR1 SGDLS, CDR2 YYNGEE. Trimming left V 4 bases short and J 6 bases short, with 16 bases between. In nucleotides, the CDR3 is TGTGCCAGCAGCTCTTCCGGGGGGCATGCTGAAGCTTTCTTT. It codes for CASSSSGGHAEAFF.

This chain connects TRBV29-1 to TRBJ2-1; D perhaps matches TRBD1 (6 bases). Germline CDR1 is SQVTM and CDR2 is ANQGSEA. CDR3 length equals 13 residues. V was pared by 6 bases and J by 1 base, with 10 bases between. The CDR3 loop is CSVSGESYNEQFF. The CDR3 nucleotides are TGCAGCGTCTCAGGGGAGTCCTACAATGAGCAGTTCTTC.

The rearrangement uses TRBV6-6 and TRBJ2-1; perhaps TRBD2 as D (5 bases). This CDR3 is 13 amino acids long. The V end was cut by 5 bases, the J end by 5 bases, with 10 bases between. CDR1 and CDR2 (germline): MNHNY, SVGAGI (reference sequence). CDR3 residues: CASSNRTHNEQFF. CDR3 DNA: TGTGCCAGCAGTAACCGGACTCACAATGAGCAGTTCTTC.

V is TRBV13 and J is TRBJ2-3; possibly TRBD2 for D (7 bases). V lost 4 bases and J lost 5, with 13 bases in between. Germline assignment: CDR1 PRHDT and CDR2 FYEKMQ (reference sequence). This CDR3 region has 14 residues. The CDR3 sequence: CASSSAGAGDTQYF. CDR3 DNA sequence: TGTGCCAGCAGCTCCGCGGGGGCGGGAGATACGCAGTATTTT.

The CDR3 loop reads CASSDGWGSEAFF. DNA of the CDR3: TGCGCCAGCAGTGACGGATGGGGCTCTGAAGCTTTCTTT. V gene TRBV10-2 combines with J gene TRBJ1-1, with a weak D call TRBD1 (5 bases). The ends were cut back, 3 bases at V and 6 bases at J, with 11 bases in the middle. CDR1 is WSHSY, CDR2 SAAADI, per germline. There are 13 residues in the CDR3.

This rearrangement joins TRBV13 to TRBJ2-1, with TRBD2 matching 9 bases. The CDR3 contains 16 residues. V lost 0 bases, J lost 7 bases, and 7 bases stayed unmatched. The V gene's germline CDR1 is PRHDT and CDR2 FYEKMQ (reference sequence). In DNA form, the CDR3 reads TGTGCCAGCAGCTTAGGCTTTCCTAGCGGGAAAAATGAGCAGTTCTTC. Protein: CASSLGFPSGKNEQFF.

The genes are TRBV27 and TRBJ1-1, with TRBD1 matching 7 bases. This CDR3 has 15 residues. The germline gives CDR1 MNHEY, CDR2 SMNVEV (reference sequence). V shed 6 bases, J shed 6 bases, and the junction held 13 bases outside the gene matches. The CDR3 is CASSRDRVGVPEAFF. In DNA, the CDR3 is TGTGCCAGCAGCCGAGACAGGGTCGGTGTCCCTGAAGCTTTCTTT.

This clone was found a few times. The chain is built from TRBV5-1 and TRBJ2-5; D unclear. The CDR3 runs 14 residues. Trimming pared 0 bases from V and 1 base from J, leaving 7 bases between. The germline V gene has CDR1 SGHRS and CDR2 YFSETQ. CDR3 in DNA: TGCGCCAGCAGCTTGGCACTTATCCAAGAGACCCAGTACTTC. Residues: CASSLALIQETQYF. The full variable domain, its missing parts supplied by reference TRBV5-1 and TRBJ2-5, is KAGVTQTPRYLIKTRGQQVTLSCSPISGHRSVSWYQQTPGQGLQFLFEYFSETQRNKGNFPGRFSGRQFSNSRSEMNVSTLELGDSALYLCASSLALIQETQYFGPGTRLLVL.

The CDR3 region is CASSLEEGANIQYF. CDR3 DNA sequence: TGTGCCAGCAGCTTAGAGGAGGGTGCGAACATTCAGTACTTC. The chain links TRBV11-2 to TRBJ2-4; tentatively, D is TRBD2 (6 bases). This CDR3 is 14 amino acids long. Between the trimmed V and J ends, which lost 0 bases and 7 bases, there was a span of 10 bases. Germline lookup yields CDR1 SGHAT and CDR2 FQNNGV.

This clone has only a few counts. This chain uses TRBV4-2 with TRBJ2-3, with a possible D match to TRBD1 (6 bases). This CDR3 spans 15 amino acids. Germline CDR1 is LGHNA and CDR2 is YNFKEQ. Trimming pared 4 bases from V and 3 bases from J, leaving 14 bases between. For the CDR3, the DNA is TGTGCCAGCAGCCTAGGGGGAGCCAATACAGATACGCAGTATTTT. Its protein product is CASSLGGANTDTQYF.

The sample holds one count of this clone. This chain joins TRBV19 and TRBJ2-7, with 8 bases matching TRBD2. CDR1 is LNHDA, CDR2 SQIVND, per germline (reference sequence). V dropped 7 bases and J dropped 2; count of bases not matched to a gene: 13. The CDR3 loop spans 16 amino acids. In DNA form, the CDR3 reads TGTGCCAGTACCAATACCGGGGGGGGTCGGACCTACGAGCAGTACTTC. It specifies CASTNTGGGRTYEQYF.